This record looks at one TCR beta chain sequence and its context. These data come from a study of cytomegalovirus exposure and HLA in healthy donors. On the study more broadly: Out of about 190 million T cells, an earlier analysis found fewer than 140 million unique TCR beta sequences in total. Early release data held tens of millions of unique TCRs from HLA-typed donors.

The PCR employed 60 Vbeta primers together with 13 Jbeta primers. Assay: immunoSEQ multiplex PCR; the TCRdb copy retains only in-frame clones and omits some. The sample holds tens of thousands of clones. This CDR3 is built from 16 residues. The germline V gene has CDR1 SGHDN and CDR2 FVKESK. V trimming: 4 bases; J trimming: 9 bases; junction bases outside the gene matches: 8. This chain links TRBV14 with TRBJ2-1, with 14 bases fitting TRBD2. Sequenced sample: PBMCs. This TCR was recovered from a woman in her fifties or sixties in good health and CMV-seronegative. The CDR3 sequence: CASSPRLAGGPGEQFF. DNA of the CDR3: TGTGCCAGCAGCCCGCGACTAGCGGGAGGGCCGGGTGAGCAGTTCTTC.